This TCR beta chain was captured by sequencing in a study of blood T cell repertoires in COVID-19 (dated by TCRdb to 2020 to 2021). Study-level background: The collaborator samples originated in the United States, Italy and Spain and spanned the acute and convalescent phases of COVID-19. The samples were drawn from the first 160 participants of the ongoing ImmuneRACE study and from 950 to 1,500 subjects provided by 6 global collaborators. The dataset comprised deeply sampled blood TCRbeta repertoires from subjects exposed to, actively infected with, or recovered from COVID-19. The prospective study material was composed of cDNA or gDNA derived from T cells, B-cell-depleted T cells, or PBMCs. Sample metadata almost always included a de-identified subject ID, COVID-19 status, age in years and sex. A freely available public database, intended as a resource for researchers studying the immune response to SARS-CoV-2, is where the repertoires were released. Where available, HLA class I and class II types were taken from metadata supplied by the sample provider and were not determined by assay-based typing.

TCRbeta CDR3 regions were amplified from genomic DNA using the immunoSEQ Assay, a bias-controlled multiplex PCR. As for the original processing: Within the assay, amplification of reference gene primers was used to estimate how many nucleated cells each sample contained. To quantify the absolute abundance of each unique TCRbeta CDR3 rearrangement, sequence reads were collapsed and filtered. For each sample, productive Simpson clonality was calculated by taking the square root of Simpson's diversity index across productive rearrangements. TCRdb re-hosts the immuneACCESS table, in-frame sequences only. Its copies lack some clones; in the studies checked, an unresolved V gene accounts for under half of them, and the cause for the rest is not known. The D gene and trimming were derived from the DNA, and the V and J assignments and clone size from that table. This sample gives 120,000 to 150,000 clones in total; 70% to 90% of them show up just once. The top ten clones comprise around 8% of the sample.

Remarks on this clone: There is no known antigen for this receptor. It has no much larger one-base neighbor in the sample; base qualities were not kept.

The CDR3 sequence holds 19 residues, the cysteine and phenylalanine included. The CDR3 DNA has 57 bases and is translated from base 1. CDR1 is given as LGHNA and CDR2 as YSLEER, both from the germline V gene. Compared with germline, V lacks 4 bases and J lacks 3 bases; bases without a gene match: 15. In Seattle, one collaborating source enrolled patients while the infection was active and tracked those patients longitudinally over the course of disease. Whole blood was collected in K2EDTA tubes by collaborating institutions according to the institutions' own protocols. For TCRbeta analysis, collaborators shipped samples in one of three forms: frozen whole blood, isolated PBMCs, or DNA extracted from either of those sample types. Points the paper makes about the study in general: Clinical and demographic metadata were provided uncurated, with the amount varying by source and participant.

This clonotype was obtained from a woman aged 55-70 years with COVID-19, enrolled during active disease. Sequenced material: peripheral blood. The chain couples TRBV4-3 to TRBJ2-6, with TRBD1 identical over 7 junction bases. This receptor has the CDR3 CASSPGGWDLFGGANVLTF. The nucleotide sequence is given as TGCGCCAGCAGCCCAGGGGGTTGGGACCTCTTCGGTGGGGCCAACGTCCTGACTTTC.